Below are 26 T cell receptor beta chains sequenced from a single sample in a study of cytomegalovirus exposure and HLA in healthy donors. Amplification used 60 Vbeta primers and 13 Jbeta primers. Profiling relied on immunoSEQ multiplex PCR, and the TCRdb table lists in-frame clones only, not all of them. The sample table includes tens of thousands of clones. The sequenced sample consisted of PBMCs. The source is a man aged 35 to 55 in good health and CMV-seronegative.

The genes are TRBV4-1 and TRBJ2-4, with a possible D match to TRBD2 (5 bases). V was trimmed by 2 bases and J by 0 bases, leaving 11 bases between them. Germline loops: CDR1 MGHRA, CDR2 YSYEKL. The CDR3 is 16 residues long. CDR3 loop: CASSQQAETAKNIQYF. DNA of the CDR3: TGCGCCAGCAGCCAACAAGCGGAGACAGCCAAAAACATTCAGTACTTC.

This rearrangement joins TRBV4-1 to TRBJ2-5; 7 bases align to TRBD1. CDR1 is MGHRA, CDR2 YSYEKL, per germline. The CDR3 totals 15 residues. Trimming at V came to 1 base and at J to 7 bases, leaving 9 bases not matched to a gene. CDR3 in amino acids: CASSQGETRTGTQYF. In DNA form, the CDR3 reads TGCGCCAGCAGCCAAGGGGAGACACGGACAGGGACCCAGTACTTC.

The gene calls are TRBV27 and TRBJ1-1, with TRBD1 as a possible D gene (5 bases). The CDR3 covers 16 residues. V lost 3 bases, J lost 5 bases, and 19 bases lay in between. Germline CDR1 MNHEY, CDR2 SMNVEV (reference sequence). CDR3 in DNA: TGTGCCAGCAGTTTGAAGTACCCGGAGGGGTCGACTGAAGCTTTCTTT. This translates into CASSLKYPEGSTEAFF.

The chain employs TRBV18 and TRBJ2-2; 9 bases match TRBD1. CDR3 length equals 16 residues. Germline assignment: CDR1 KGHSH and CDR2 LQKENI. The V gene end was trimmed by 5 bases and the J gene end by 5 bases; junction bases not matched to a gene: 9. The chain's CDR3 is CASSNRGQVETGELFF. The DNA of the CDR3 is TGTGCCAGCTCAAACAGGGGGCAGGTCGAGACCGGGGAGCTGTTTTTT.

The chain employs TRBV7-9 and TRBJ2-5, with 8 bases lining up with TRBD1. The germline V gene has CDR1 SEHNR and CDR2 FQNEAQ (reference sequence). The CDR3 is 18 residues long. V trimming: 1 base; J trimming: 0 bases; junction bases outside the gene matches: 10. The CDR3 DNA is TGTGCCAGCAGCTTAGGTCTCGGCACAGGGGGGTACCAAGAGACCCAGTACTTC. Translation: CASSLGLGTGGYQETQYF. Together with reference TRBV7-9 and TRBJ2-5, the CDR3 gives the full variable domain: DTGVSQNPRHKITKRGQNVTFRCDPISEHNRLYWYRQTLGQGPEFLTYFQNEAQLEKSRLLSDRFSAERPKGSFSTLEIQRTEQGDSAMYLCASSLGLGTGGYQETQYFGPGTRLLVL.

The rearrangement joins TRBV7-3 to TRBJ2-7; D unclear. The length of the CDR3 is 13 residues. With 1 base removed from V and 3 bases from J, the gap between germline ends came to 7 bases. Per the germline V gene, CDR1 is SGHTA and CDR2 is FQGTGA. DNA for the CDR3: TGTGCCAGCAGCTTAATGACTGACTACGAGCAGTACTTC. Its protein is CASSLMTDYEQYF.

The CDR3 DNA reads as TGTGCCTCCACCGCGGGACAGGGCACCTACAATGAGCAGTTCTTC. It is translated as CASTAGQGTYNEQFF. The chain employs TRBV9 and TRBJ2-1; 9 bases match TRBD1. Germline V gene lookup returns CDR1 SGDLS and CDR2 YYNGEE. The CDR3 loop spans 15 amino acids. Unmatched junction bases numbered 10, after V lost 10 bases and J lost 2 bases.

This chain uses TRBV2 with TRBJ2-7, with TRBD2 identical over 11 bases. Trimming removed 4 bases from V and 3 bases from J; junction bases left unmatched: 5. The germline gives CDR1 SNHLY, CDR2 FYNNEI. This CDR3 contains 15 residues. Here the CDR3 DNA reads TGTGCCAGCAGTGGTCGACTAGCGGGGAACTACGAGCAGTACTTC. It encodes CASSGRLAGNYEQYF.

V usage is TRBV5-1 and J usage is TRBJ2-5, with 12 nucleotides matching TRBD2. Losses at the gene ends were 3 bases for V and 5 bases for J; bases not matched to a gene: 8. CDR3 length: 16 amino acids. The V gene's germline CDR1 is SGHRS and CDR2 YFSETQ. The CDR3 DNA reads as TGCGCCAGCAGCTCCGCTAGCGGGGGGGCGTGGGAGACCCAGTACTTC. Protein: CASSSASGGAWETQYF.

This chain uses TRBV18 with TRBJ1-2; 7 nucleotides line up with TRBD1. This CDR3 has 15 residues. In germline, CDR1 is KGHSH, CDR2 LQKENI. The V gene end was trimmed by 11 bases and the J gene end by 5 bases; junction bases not matched to a gene: 17. The CDR3 DNA reads as TGTGCCGGCGACAGGGAGAGGGGCGAGGGTTATGGCTACACCTTC. This codes for CAGDRERGEGYGYTF.

This chain joins TRBV2 and TRBJ1-1, with TRBD1 matching 7 bases. Looked up from germline, CDR1 is SNHLY and CDR2 is FYNNEI. The CDR3 totals 14 residues. Trimming at V came to 4 bases and at J to 4 bases, leaving 6 bases not matched to a gene. CDR3 in amino acids: CASSATGLFTEAFF. The DNA of the CDR3 is TGTGCCAGCAGTGCGACAGGGTTGTTCACTGAAGCTTTCTTT.

The CDR3 DNA sequence: TGTGCCAGCAGCCGGGACAGCCCCTCCTACGAGCAGTACTTC. Protein sequence: CASSRDSPSYEQYF. This chain joins TRBV6-5 and TRBJ2-7; TRBD1 matches 7 bases. The CDR3 has 14 amino acids. The junction had 5 bases not matched to a gene; V was cut back by 6 bases and J by 0 bases. Germline V gives CDR1 MNHEY, CDR2 SVGAGI.

The chain links TRBV28 to TRBJ1-1; D is possibly TRBD1 (5 bases). Trimming cost V 1 base and J 8 bases, with 17 bases left between them. This CDR3 is 15 amino acids long. From germline, CDR1 is MDHEN and CDR2 SYDVKM. This CDR3 is CASSLSTGLFSEAFF. DNA of the CDR3: TGTGCCAGCAGTTTATCTACAGGTCTCTTCTCCGAAGCTTTCTTT. The full variable domain, rest sourced from reference TRBV28 and TRBJ1-1, is DVKVTQSSRYLVKRTGEKVFLECVQDMDHENMFWYRQDPGLGLRLIYFSYDVKMKEKGDIPEGYSVSREKKERFSLILESASTNQTSMYLCASSLSTGLFSEAFFGQGTRLTVV.

The chain carries TRBV5-1 and TRBJ2-1, with TRBD2 identical over 8 bases. J gave up 5 bases and V 1 base, and 5 bases lay outside the gene matches. Germline values: CDR1 SGHRS, CDR2 YFSETQ. There are 15 residues in the CDR3. CDR3 sequence (DNA): TGCGCCAGCAGCTTGCGGCTAGCGGGTCACAATGAGCAGTTCTTC. Translated, it gives CASSLRLAGHNEQFF.

The CDR3 DNA follows: TGTGCCAGCAGCCAAGTATTACGGGGGGGCCCGGGTGAGCAGTTCTTC. The encoded protein is CASSQVLRGGPGEQFF. This chain connects TRBV14 to TRBJ2-1; 8 bases fit TRBD2. CDR3 length equals 16 residues. V shed 1 base, J shed 9 bases, and the junction held 11 bases outside the gene matches. Per the germline V gene, CDR1 is SGHDN and CDR2 is FVKESK.

The V gene is TRBV19, the J gene TRBJ2-2, with TRBD2 identical over 7 bases. Germline V gene lookup returns CDR1 LNHDA and CDR2 SQIVND (reference sequence). This CDR3 spans 15 amino acids. Losses at the gene ends were 8 bases for V and 4 bases for J; bases not matched to a gene: 10. The CDR3 protein is CASDRAGVTTGELFF. CDR3 sequence (DNA): TGTGCCAGTGACCGCGCGGGGGTTACCACCGGGGAGCTGTTTTTT.

The DNA of the CDR3 is TGTGCCACAGGCGGGACAGGCTCTAACACCGGGGAGCTGTTTTTT. Amino acid sequence: CATGGTGSNTGELFF. J is TRBJ2-2 and V is TRBV2; 8 nucleotides align to TRBD1. This CDR3 is 15 amino acids long. Trimming removed 10 bases from V and 2 bases from J; junction bases left unmatched: 9. CDR1 is SNHLY and CDR2 is FYNNEI in the germline V gene.

This chain joins TRBV5-6 and TRBJ1-1, with TRBD1 matching 9 bases. The junction had 4 bases not matched to a gene; V was cut back by 4 bases and J by 0 bases. Germline V CDR1 and CDR2: SGHDT, YYEEEE. The CDR3 is 15 residues long. The CDR3 nucleotides are TGTGCCAGCAGCGCCGGACAGGGGTTGAACACTGAAGCTTTCTTT. This sequence encodes CASSAGQGLNTEAFF.

This chain connects TRBV5-1 to TRBJ2-7; 7 bases fit TRBD2. Trimming at V came to 0 bases and at J to 6 bases, leaving 0 bases not matched to a gene. The CDR3 spans 12 residues. Germline V gives CDR1 SGHRS, CDR2 YFSETQ. CDR3: CASSLGEGEQYF. Written as DNA, the CDR3 is TGCGCCAGCAGCTTGGGGGAGGGCGAGCAGTACTTC.

This rearrangement joins TRBV6-5 to TRBJ1-2, with 7 bases that match TRBD1. CDR1 is MNHEY and CDR2 is SVGAGI in the germline V gene. The CDR3 sequence is 15 residues long. V trimming: 6 bases; J trimming: 2 bases; junction bases outside the gene matches: 9. CDR3 DNA sequence: TGTGCCAGCAGCCCCTACAGGGGTAGAAACTATGGCTACACCTTC. This sequence encodes CASSPYRGRNYGYTF.

The genes are TRBV5-4 and TRBJ2-7; TRBD1 might be the D (6 bases). The CDR3 is made up of 16 amino acids. The ends were cut back, 0 bases at V and 2 bases at J, with 15 bases in the middle. Looked up from germline, CDR1 is SGHNT and CDR2 is YYREEE (reference sequence). CDR3 sequence reads: CASSLAPSGQAYEQYF. DNA for the CDR3: TGTGCCAGCAGCTTGGCCCCTTCGGGACAAGCCTACGAGCAGTACTTC.

The CDR3 coding sequence is TGTGCCAGCAGTTTCACACAGGTCCCCGAGCAGTACTTC. It is translated as CASSFTQVPEQYF. This chain links TRBV28 with TRBJ2-7; tentative D call: TRBD1 (5 bases). The CDR3 contains 13 residues. Germline V gene data show CDR1 as MDHEN and CDR2 as SYDVKM. V lost 3 bases, J lost 6 bases, and 12 bases lay in between.

The chain is built from TRBV18 and TRBJ2-7, with a tentative D call TRBD1 (6 bases). With 1 base removed from V and 3 bases from J, the gap between germline ends came to 7 bases. The CDR3 is 13 amino acids. Germline V gene sequence: CDR1 KGHSH, CDR2 LQKENI. CDR3 coding DNA: TGTGCCAGCTCACCACGGGACAACTACGAGCAGTACTTC. Protein product: CASSPRDNYEQYF.

This chain uses TRBV25-1 with TRBJ1-4, with 8 bases identical to TRBD1. CDR3 length: 12 amino acids. The germline V gene encodes CDR1 MGHDK and CDR2 SYGVNS. J was trimmed by 12 bases and V by 6 bases; bases with no gene match: 6. The CDR3 region has the DNA TGTGCCAGCAGGGACAGGGTGGAAGAACTGTTTTTT. It encodes CASRDRVEELFF.

The chain couples TRBV13 to TRBJ2-7; 8 nucleotides match TRBD1. The CDR3 contains 14 residues. Germline-derived CDR1 and CDR2 are PRHDT and FYEKMQ (reference sequence). V trimming: 2 bases; J trimming: 6 bases; junction bases outside the gene matches: 6. The CDR3 sequence: CASSLRDRRFEQYF. The CDR3 region has the DNA TGTGCCAGCAGCTTACGGGACAGGAGGTTCGAGCAGTACTTC.

This chain joins TRBV7-9 and TRBJ1-4; D uncertain. Germline V gene data show CDR1 as SEHNR and CDR2 as FQNEAQ (reference sequence). Trimming shortened V by 1 base and J by 8 bases, and 5 bases separated the two germline ends. The CDR3 runs to 12 residues. CDR3 bases: TGTGCCAGCAGCTTAGGTGCGGAAAAACTGTTTTTT. It yields the protein CASSLGAEKLFF.